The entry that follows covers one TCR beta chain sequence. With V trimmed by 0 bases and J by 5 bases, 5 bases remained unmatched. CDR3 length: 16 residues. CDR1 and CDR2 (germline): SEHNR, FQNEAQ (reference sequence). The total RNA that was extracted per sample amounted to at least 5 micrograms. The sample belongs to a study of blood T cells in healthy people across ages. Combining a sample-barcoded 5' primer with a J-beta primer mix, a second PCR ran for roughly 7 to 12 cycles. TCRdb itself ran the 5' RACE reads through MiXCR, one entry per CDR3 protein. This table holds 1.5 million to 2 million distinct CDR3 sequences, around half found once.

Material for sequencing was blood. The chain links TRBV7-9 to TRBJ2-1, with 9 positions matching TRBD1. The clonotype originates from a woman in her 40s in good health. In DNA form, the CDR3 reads TGTGCCAGCAGCTTAGCGCGGGACAGGGCACACAATGAGCAGTTCTTC. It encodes CASSLARDRAHNEQFF.